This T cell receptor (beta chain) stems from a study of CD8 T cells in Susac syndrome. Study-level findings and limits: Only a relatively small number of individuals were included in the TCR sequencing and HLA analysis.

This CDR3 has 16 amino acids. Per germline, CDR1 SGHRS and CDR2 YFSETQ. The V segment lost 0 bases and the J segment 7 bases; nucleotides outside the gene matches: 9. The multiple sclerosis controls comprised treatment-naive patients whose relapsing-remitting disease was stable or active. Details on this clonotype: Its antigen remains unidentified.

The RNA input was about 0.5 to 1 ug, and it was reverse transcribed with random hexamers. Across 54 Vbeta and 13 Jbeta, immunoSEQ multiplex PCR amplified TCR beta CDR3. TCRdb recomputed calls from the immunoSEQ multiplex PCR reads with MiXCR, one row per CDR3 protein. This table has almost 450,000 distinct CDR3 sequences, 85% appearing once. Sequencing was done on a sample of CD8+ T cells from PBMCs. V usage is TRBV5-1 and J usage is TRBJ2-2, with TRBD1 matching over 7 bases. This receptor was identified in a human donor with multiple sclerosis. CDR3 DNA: TGCGCCAGCAGCTTGGAACTTGAGGGGGCGCGCGGGGAGCTGTTTTTT. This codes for CASSLELEGARGELFF.